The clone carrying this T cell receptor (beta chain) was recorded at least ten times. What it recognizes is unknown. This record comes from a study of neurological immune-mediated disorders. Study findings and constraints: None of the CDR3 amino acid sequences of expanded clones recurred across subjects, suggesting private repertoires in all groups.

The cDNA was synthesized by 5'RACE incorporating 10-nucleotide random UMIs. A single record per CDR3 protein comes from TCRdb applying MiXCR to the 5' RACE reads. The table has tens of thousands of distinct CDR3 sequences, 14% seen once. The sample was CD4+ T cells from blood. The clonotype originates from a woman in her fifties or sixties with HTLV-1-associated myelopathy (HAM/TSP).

CDR3 in DNA: TGCGCCAGCAGCCAAGATACAGGGGTCTTCTCCGGGGCCAACGTCCTGACTTTC. Amino acids: CASSQDTGVFSGANVLTF. This chain uses TRBV4-1 with TRBJ2-6; 7 bases are a match to TRBD1. V shed 0 bases and J 4 bases; nucleotides not matched to a gene: 9. CDR3 size: 18 residues. Germline CDR1 reads MGHRA; CDR2 reads YSYEKL.